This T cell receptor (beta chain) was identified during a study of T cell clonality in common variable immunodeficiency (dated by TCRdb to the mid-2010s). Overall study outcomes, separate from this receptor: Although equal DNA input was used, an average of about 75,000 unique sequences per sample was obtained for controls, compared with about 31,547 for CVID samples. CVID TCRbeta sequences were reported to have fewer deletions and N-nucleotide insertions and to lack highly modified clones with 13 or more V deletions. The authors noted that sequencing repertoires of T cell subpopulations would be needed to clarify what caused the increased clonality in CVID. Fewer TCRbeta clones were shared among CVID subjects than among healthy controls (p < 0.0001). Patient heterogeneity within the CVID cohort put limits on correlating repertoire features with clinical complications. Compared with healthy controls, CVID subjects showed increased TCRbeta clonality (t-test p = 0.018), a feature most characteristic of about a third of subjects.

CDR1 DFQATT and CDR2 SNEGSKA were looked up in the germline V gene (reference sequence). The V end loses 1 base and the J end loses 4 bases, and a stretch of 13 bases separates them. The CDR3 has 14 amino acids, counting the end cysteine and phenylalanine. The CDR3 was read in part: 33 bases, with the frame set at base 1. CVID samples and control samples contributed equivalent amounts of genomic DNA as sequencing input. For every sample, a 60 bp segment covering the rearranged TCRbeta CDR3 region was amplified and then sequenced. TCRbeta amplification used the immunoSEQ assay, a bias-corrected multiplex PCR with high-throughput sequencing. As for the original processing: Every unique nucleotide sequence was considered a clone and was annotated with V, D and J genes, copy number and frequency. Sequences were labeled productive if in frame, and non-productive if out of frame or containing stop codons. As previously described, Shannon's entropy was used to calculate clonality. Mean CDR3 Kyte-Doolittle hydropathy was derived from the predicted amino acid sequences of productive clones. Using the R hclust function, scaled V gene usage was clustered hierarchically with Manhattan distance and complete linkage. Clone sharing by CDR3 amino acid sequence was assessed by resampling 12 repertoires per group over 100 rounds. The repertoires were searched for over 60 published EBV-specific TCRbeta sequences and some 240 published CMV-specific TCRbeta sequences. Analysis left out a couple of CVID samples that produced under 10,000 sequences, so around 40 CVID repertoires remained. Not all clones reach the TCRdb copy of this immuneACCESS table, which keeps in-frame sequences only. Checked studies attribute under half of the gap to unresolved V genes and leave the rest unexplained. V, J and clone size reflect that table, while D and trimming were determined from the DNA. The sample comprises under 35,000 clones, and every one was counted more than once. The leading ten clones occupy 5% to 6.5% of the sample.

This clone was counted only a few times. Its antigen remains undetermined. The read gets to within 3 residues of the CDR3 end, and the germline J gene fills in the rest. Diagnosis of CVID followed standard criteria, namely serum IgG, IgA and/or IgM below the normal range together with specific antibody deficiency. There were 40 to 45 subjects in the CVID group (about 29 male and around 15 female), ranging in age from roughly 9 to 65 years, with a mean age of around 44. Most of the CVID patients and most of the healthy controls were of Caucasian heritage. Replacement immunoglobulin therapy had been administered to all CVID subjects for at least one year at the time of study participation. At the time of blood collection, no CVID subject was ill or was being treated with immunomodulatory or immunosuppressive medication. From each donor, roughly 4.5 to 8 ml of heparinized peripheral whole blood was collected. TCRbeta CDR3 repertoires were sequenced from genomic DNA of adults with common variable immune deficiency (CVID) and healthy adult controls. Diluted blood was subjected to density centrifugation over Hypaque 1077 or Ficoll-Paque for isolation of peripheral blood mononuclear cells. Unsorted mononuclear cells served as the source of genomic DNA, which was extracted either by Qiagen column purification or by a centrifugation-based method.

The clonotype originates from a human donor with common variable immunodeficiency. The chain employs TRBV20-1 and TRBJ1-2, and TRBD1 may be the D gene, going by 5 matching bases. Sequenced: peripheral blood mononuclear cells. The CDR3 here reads CSARVTGEAYGYTF. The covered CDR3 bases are TGCAGTGCTAGAGTCACGGGGGAGGCCTATGGC.